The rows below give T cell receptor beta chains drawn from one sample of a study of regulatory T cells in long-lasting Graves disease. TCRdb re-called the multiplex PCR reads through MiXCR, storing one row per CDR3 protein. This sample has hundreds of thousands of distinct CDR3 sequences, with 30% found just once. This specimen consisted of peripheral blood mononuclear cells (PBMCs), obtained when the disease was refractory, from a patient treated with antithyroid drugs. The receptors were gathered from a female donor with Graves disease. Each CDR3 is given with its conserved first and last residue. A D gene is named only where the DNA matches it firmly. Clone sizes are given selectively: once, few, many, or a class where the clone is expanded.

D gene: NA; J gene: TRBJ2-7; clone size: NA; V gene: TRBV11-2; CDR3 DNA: TGTGCCAGCAGCTTAGACTGGGTCACCTACGAGCAGTACTTC; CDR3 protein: CASSLDWVTYEQYF
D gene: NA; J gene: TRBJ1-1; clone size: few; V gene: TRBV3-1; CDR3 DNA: TGTGCCAGCAGCCAAGGCCGAGGGAGCACTGAAGCTTTCTTT; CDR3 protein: CASSQGRGSTEAFF
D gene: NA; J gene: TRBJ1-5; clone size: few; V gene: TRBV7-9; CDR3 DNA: TGTGCCAGCAGCCGCGGTGGGGGGCGGTGGGATCAGCCCCAGCATTTT; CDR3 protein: CASSRGGGRWDQPQHF
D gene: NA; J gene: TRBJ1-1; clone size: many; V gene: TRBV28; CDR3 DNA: TGTGCCAGCAGTTCGGGGGGAAAGAACACTGAAGCTTTCTTT; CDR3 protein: CASSSGGKNTEAFF
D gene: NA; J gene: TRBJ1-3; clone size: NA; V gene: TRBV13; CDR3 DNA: TGTGCCAGCAGCTTTGCCCCTTCGACTGGAAACACCATATATTTT; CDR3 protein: CASSFAPSTGNTIYF
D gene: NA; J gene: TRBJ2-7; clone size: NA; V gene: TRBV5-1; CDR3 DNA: TGCGCCAGCAGCCCCCTCGGGACCCGCGAGCAGTACTTC; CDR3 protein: CASSPLGTREQYF
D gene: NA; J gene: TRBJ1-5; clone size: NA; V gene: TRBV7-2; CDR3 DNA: TGTGCCAGCAGCTTAGCGAATCAGGGCAATCAGCCCCAGCATTTT; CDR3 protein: CASSLANQGNQPQHF
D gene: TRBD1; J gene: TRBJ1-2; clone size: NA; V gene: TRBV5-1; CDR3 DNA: TGCGCCAGCAGCCCGGGACAGGGTCTCGTTGGCTACACCTTC; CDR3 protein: CASSPGQGLVGYTF
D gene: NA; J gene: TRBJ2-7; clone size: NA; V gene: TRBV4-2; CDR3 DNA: TGTGCCAGCAGCCAAGGGCGTGGGACGTTCTACGAGCAGTACTTC; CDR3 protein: CASSQGRGTFYEQYF
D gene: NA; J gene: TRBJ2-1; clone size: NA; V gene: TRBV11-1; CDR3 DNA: TGTGCCAGCAGCTTCAGGGACCTCAACAATGAGCAGTTCTTC; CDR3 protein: CASSFRDLNNEQFF
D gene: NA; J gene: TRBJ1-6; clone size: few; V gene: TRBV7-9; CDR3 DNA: TGTGCCAGCACCCAAGGGGGGTTTGGATCACCCCTCCACTTT; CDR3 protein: CASTQGGFGSPLHF
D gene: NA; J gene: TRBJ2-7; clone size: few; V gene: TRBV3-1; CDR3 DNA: TGTGCCAGCAGCTCAGAAAGCGCTACCTACGAGCAGTACTTC; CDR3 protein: CASSSESATYEQYF
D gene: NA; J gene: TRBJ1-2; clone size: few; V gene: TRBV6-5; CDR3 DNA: TGTGCCAGCAGTTACTCGAGTGGCAACTATGGCTACACCTTC; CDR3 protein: CASSYSSGNYGYTF
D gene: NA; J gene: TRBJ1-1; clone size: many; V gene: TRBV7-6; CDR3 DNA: TGTGCCAGCAGCTTAGCAGGGGCGCAGGACACTGAAGCTTTCTTT; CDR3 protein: CASSLAGAQDTEAFF
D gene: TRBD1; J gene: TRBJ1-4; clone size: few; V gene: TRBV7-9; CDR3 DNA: TGTGCCAGCAGCACCCAGACAGGGGGCTATGAAAAACTGTTTTTT; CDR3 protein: CASSTQTGGYEKLFF
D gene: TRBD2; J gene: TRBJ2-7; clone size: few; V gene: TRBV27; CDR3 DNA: TGTGCCAGCAGTTTATACGGGAGGGCCGAAGAGCAGTACTTC; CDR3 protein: CASSLYGRAEEQYF
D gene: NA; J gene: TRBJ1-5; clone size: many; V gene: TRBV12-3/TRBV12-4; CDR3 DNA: TGTGCCAGCAGCCGAGGGATGCTCCTGGTGGGCAATCAGCCCCAGCATTTT; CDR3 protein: CASSRGMLLVGNQPQHF
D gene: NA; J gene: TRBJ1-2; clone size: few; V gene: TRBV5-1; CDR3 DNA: TGCGCCAGCAGCTTGGCCTCGGGGGCTGGCTATGGCTACACCTTC; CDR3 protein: CASSLASGAGYGYTF
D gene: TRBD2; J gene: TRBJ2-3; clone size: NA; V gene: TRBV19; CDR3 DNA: TGTGCCAGTAGTGTGACTAGCGGGAATTCAGATACGCAGTATTTT; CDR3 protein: CASSVTSGNSDTQYF
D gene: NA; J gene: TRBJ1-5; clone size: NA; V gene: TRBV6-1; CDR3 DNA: TGTGCCAGCAGTCCCTACAAGAACAATCAGCCCCAGCATTTT; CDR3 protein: CASSPYKNNQPQHF
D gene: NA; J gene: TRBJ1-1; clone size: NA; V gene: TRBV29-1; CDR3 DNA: TGCAGCGTATCAACTACAGGGACGGCGACTGAAGCTTTCTTT; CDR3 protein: CSVSTTGTATEAFF
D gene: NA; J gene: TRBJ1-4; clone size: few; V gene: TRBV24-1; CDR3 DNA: TGTGCCACCAGTGACTCCCACGGCGGGAATGAAAAACTGTTTTTT; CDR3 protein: CATSDSHGGNEKLFF
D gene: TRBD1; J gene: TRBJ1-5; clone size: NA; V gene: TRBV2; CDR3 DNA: TGTGCCAGCAGTGTCAACAGGGGTCGGGCCAATCAGCCCCAGCATTTT; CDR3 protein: CASSVNRGRANQPQHF
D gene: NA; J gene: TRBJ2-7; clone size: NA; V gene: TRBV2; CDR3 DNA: TGTGCCAGCAGTGAACGACTAGTCCTATACGAGCAGTACTTC; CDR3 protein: CASSERLVLYEQYF
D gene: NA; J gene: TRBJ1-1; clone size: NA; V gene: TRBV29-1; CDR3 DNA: TGCAGCGTTGCCCGGACAGCGAACACTGAAGCTTTCTTT; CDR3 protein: CSVARTANTEAFF
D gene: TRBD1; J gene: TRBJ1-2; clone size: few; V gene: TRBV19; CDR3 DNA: TGTGCCAGTACCCTTCTGCCCGGGACAGGGAAGTCTGGCTACACCTTC; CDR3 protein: CASTLLPGTGKSGYTF
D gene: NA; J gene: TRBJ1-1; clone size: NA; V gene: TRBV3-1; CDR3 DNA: TGTGCCAGCAGCCAAATGGCCGGGCAGAACACTGAAGCTTTCTTT; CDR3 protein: CASSQMAGQNTEAFF
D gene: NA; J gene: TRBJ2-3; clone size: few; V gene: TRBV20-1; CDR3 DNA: TGCAGTGCTAGCGCTAGCAGGGCAGATACGCAGTATTTT; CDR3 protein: CSASASRADTQYF
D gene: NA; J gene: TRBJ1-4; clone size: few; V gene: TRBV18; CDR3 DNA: TGTGCCAGCTCACAGGACCTAAATGAAAACCTGTTTTTT; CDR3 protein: CASSQDLNENLFF
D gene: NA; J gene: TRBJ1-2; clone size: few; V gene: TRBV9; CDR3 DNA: TGTGCCAGCAGCGTAGCAGGGAAGGGGTACTATGGCTACACCTTC; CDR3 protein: CASSVAGKGYYGYTF
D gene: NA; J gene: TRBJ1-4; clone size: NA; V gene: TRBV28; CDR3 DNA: TGTGCCAGCAGTTTTAAGGACGGAAGCAATGAAAAACTGTTTTTT; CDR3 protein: CASSFKDGSNEKLFF
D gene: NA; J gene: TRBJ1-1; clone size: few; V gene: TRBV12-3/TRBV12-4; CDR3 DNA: TGTGCCAGCAGTCACCCCCAGAGGGGCACTGAAGCTTTCTTT; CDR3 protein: CASSHPQRGTEAFF
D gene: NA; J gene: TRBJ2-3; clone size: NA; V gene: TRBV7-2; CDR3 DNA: TGTGCCAGCAGCTTAGCGTCCAGGGCCACAGATACGCAGTATTTT; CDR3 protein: CASSLASRATDTQYF
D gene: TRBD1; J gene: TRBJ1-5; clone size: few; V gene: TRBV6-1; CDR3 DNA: TGTGCCACCCTCAACTCCCAGGGGGCAGGACAGCCCCAGCATTTT; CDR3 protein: CATLNSQGAGQPQHF
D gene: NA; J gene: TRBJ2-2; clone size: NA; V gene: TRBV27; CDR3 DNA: TGTGCCAGCAGTTTATGGCGGCTAGGGGAGCTGTTTTTT; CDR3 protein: CASSLWRLGELFF
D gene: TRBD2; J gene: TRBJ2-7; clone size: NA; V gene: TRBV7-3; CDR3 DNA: TGTGCCAGCAGCTTTGCGGGAGAAGGCGAGCAGTACTTC; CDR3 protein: CASSFAGEGEQYF
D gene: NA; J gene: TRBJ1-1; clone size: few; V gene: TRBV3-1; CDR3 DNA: TGTGCCAGCAGCCTAACAGGGATTCACACTGAAGCTTTCTTT; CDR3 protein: CASSLTGIHTEAFF
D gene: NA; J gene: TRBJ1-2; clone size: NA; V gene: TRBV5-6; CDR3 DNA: TGTGCCAGCAGTTCTAGCCGGGACGGAAGGAAAGCTAACTATGGCTACACCTTC; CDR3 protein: CASSSSRDGRKANYGYTF
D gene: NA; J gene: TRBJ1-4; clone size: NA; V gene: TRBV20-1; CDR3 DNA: TGCAGTGCTAGGAACCCCGTTAATGAAAAACTGTTTTTT; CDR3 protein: CSARNPVNEKLFF
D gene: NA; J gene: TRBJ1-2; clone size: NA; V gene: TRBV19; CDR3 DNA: TGTGCCAGTAGGCCTAGGACGGCCTATGGCTACACCTTC; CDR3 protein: CASRPRTAYGYTF
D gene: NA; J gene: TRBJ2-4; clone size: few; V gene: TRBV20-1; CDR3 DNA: TGCAGTGCTAGAGCTCTAAGGGGAATAAACATTCAGTACTTC; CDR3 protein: CSARALRGINIQYF
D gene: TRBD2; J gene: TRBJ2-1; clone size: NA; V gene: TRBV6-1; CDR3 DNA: TGTGCCAGCACCCTTACTCGAGGGACTAGAGATGGTGAGCAGTTCTTC; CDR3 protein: CASTLTRGTRDGEQFF
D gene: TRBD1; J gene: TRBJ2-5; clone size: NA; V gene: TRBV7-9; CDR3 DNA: TGTGCCAGCAGCCCAAGCGAGGGGGCGACCCAGTACTTC; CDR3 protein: CASSPSEGATQYF
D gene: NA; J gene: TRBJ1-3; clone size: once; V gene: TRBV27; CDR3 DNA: TGTGCCAGCAGCCAATGGGGCCCCGCTAACGATAGAGGAAAGAACACCATATATTTT; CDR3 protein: CASSQWGPANDRGKNTIYF
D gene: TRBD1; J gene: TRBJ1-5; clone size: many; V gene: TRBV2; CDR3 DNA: TGTGCCAGCAGTCCCACAGGGGGCTCTGATCAGCCCCAGCATTTT; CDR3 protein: CASSPTGGSDQPQHF
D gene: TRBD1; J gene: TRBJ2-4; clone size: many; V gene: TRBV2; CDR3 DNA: TGTGCCAGCAGTGAATCGGGACAGGAAGAAAACATTCAGTACTTC; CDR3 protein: CASSESGQEENIQYF
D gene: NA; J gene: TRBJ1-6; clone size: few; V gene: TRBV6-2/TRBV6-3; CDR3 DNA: TGTGCCAGCAGTTCCGGGCAGGAGAGCTCCTATAATTCACCCCTCCACTTT; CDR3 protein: CASSSGQESSYNSPLHF
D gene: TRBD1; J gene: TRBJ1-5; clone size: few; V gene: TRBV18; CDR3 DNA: TGTGCCAGCTCGCCTTCAACAGGGGGGTTGATTCAGCCCCAGCATTTT; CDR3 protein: CASSPSTGGLIQPQHF
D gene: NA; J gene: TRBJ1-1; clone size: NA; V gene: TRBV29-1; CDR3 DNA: TGCAGCGGACAGCCGGGGGGCACTGAAGCTTTCTTT; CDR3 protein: CSGQPGGTEAFF
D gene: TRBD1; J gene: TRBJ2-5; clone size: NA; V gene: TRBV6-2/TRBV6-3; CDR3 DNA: TGTGCCAGCAGGACAGGGACGGAGACCCAGTACTTC; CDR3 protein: CASRTGTETQYF
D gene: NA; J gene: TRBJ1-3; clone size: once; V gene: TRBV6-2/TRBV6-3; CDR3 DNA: TGTGCCAGCAGTTACTCGAGGGCCGAGGCCGACACCATATATTTT; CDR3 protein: CASSYSRAEADTIYF